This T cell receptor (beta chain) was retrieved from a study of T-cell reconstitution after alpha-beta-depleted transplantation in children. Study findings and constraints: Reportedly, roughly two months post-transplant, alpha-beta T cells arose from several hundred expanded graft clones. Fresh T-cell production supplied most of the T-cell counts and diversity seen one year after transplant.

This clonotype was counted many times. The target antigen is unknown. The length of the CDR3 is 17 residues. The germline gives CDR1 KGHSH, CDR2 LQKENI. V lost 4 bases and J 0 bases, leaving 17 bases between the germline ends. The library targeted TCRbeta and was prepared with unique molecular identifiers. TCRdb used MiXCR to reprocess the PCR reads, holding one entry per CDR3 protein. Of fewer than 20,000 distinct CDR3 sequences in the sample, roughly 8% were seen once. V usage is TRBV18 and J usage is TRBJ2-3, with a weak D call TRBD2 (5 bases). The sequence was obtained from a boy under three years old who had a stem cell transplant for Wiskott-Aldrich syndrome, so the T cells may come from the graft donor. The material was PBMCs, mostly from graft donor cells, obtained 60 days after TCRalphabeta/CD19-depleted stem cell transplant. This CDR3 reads CASSRQKRGLSTDTQYF. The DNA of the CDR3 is TGTGCCAGCTCACGCCAAAAACGTGGACTGAGCACAGATACGCAGTATTTT.